This T cell receptor (beta chain) came from a study of OX40 agonist ivuxolimab in advanced cancers. Germline CDR1 reads SGHTA; CDR2 reads FQGNSA. The CDR3 is made up of 14 amino acids. V shed 5 bases and J 2 bases; nucleotides not matched to a gene: 5. Study-level findings and limits: In the expanded peripheral T cells, antigen specificity was never determined.

Patients with autoimmune history or systemic immunosuppression were excluded. Peripheral blood came from all dose cohorts at three timepoints. Comment on this clone: Its antigen is still unknown.

Profiled with immunoSEQ multiplex PCR; TCRdb holds only in-frame clones, not every one. The table includes tens of thousands of clones, around nine tenths detected once. The chain has TRBV7-2 and TRBJ1-2; TRBD1 matches at 7 bases. This material consisted of CD4+ or CD8+ T cells sorted from blood, taken in a trial of the OX40 agonist ivuxolimab. The sequence came from an adult with an advanced solid tumor such as melanoma, head and neck, liver or kidney cancer. The CDR3 nucleotides are TGTGCCAGCAGCCTTCCGGGACAGAACTATGGCTACACCTTC. Translated: CASSLPGQNYGYTF.